This entry is about one T cell receptor beta chain. Its antigen is undetermined. The CDR3 covers 14 residues. Germline V gene sequence: CDR1 SGHVS, CDR2 FQNEAQ. The ends were cut back, 1 base at V and 10 bases at J, with 11 bases in the middle. The source of the sample is a study of T cell responses to AZD1222 COVID-19 vaccine. Background on the study: Recipients boosted at about 4 weeks or about 12 weeks are pooled.

The table came from immunoSEQ multiplex PCR; TCRdb's copy has only in-frame clones and leaves some out. Of about 67,000 clones in the sample, around four fifths were seen once. The study's findings and limits: Every sample of the repertoires postdated the peak T cell response. The study found Spike-specific TCR breadth and depth rose after two AZD1222 doses. Donors skewed white British and female; clonal diversity was possibly underestimated.

Sequences were derived from peripheral blood, sampled on day 0 of AZD1222 vaccination. This clonotype was sampled from an adult in good health. The J gene is TRBJ1-6, the V gene TRBV7-8; D is undetermined. CDR3 nucleotides: TGTGCCAGCAGCTTAGGAGGCGGTGGGTCACCCCTCCACTTT. It specifies CASSLGGGGSPLHF.